This T cell receptor (beta chain) was captured by sequencing in a study of T-cell memory formation after mild COVID-19. This CDR3 contains 15 residues. The V gene's germline CDR1 is SGHTA and CDR2 FQGNSA. The V gene lost 5 bases and the J gene lost 2 bases, with 15 bases spanning the gap. Worth noting for this clonotype: The antigen is unknown.

General study results and limits: Second-wave clones peaking on day 37 lacked confirmed SARS-CoV-2 specificity. Detection of some responders pre-infection suggested pre-existing cross-reactive memory T cells participated.

TCRdb redid the calling of the 5' RACE reads with MiXCR, one entry per CDR3 protein. The data show roughly 250,000 distinct CDR3 sequences, roughly 17% seen once. The sample was PBMCs or a T cell subset sorted from them (not recorded which). The TCR sequence derives from a man in his late teens or twenties who had mild COVID-19 (a few samples of this study predate the infection). Cell type and time point are not known. This chain joins TRBV7-2 and TRBJ2-5; possibly TRBD2 for D (6 bases). The CDR3 DNA follows: TGTGCCAGCAGCCTCCAAGCGGGTCCGCAAGAGACCCAGTACTTC. Translating it yields CASSLQAGPQETQYF. Combining the CDR3 with reference TRBV7-2 and TRBJ2-5 gives the whole variable domain GAGVSQSPSNKVTEKGKDVELRCDPISGHTALYWYRQSLGQGLEFLIYFQGNSAPDKSGLPSDRFSAERTGGSVSTLTIQRTQQEDSAVYLCASSLQAGPQETQYFGPGTRLLVL.